Listed below are T cell receptor beta chains from one sample, sequenced in a study of T cells in Graves' hyperthyroidism and ophthalmopathy. TCRdb independently ran MiXCR on the multiplex PCR reads; one entry per CDR3 protein. This table holds approximately 520,000 distinct CDR3 sequences, approximately 25% found once. The sample consisted of blood. Source of these receptors: a woman in her 30s with Graves' ophthalmopathy. Both conserved end residues are part of each CDR3. Fields, in order: J gene, clone size, V gene, D gene, CDR3 protein, CDR3 DNA. A D gene is named only where the DNA matches it firmly. A clone size is listed for some rows: how often the clone was seen (once, few, many), or a class if it is expanded.

TRBJ1-1,many,TRBV19,.,CASIGKGPSEAFF,TGTGCCAGTATCGGGAAGGGCCCAAGTGAAGCTTTCTTT
TRBJ1-6,many,TRBV6-1,.,CATRGDSIYNSPLHF,TGTGCCACCCGTGGTGACAGTATCTATAATTCACCCCTCCACTTT
TRBJ2-7,few,TRBV11-2,TRBD1,CASSPTGTGASYEQYF,TGTGCCAGCAGCCCTACCGGGACAGGAGCATCCTACGAGCAGTACTTC
TRBJ2-7,few,TRBV28,TRBD2,CASSVTSGSWYEQYF,TGTGCCAGCAGCGTGACTAGCGGGAGTTGGTATGAGCAGTACTTC
TRBJ2-5,.,TRBV5-1,TRBD1,CASSTTGGETQYF,TGCGCCAGCAGCACCACAGGGGGCGAGACCCAGTACTTC
TRBJ2-7,.,TRBV6-1,TRBD1,CASREGPGTGAYEQYF,TGTGCCAGCAGGGAGGGCCCCGGGACAGGGGCTTACGAGCAGTACTTC
TRBJ1-1,many,TRBV30,.,CAWSVRNGAFF,TGTGCCTGGAGTGTACGAAACGGGGCTTTCTTT
TRBJ1-1,many,TRBV28,.,CASKTQGKEAFF,TGTGCCAGCAAGACCCAGGGGAAGGAAGCTTTCTTT
TRBJ1-5,many,TRBV12-3/TRBV12-4,TRBD1,CASSFSQGAVQPQHF,TGTGCCAGCAGTTTTAGTCAGGGGGCGGTTCAGCCCCAGCATTTT
TRBJ1-1,few,TRBV6-1,TRBD1,CASSLEGAAAFF,TGTGCCAGCAGCCTAGAGGGGGCAGCGGCTTTCTTT
TRBJ2-6,many,TRBV9,TRBD2,CASSVSGPLRGSSGANVLTF,TGTGCCAGCAGCGTATCGGGCCCATTGCGGGGGAGCTCTGGGGCCAACGTCCTGACTTTC
TRBJ1-6,.,TRBV20-1,.,CSARALINNSPLHF,TGCAGTGCTAGGGCCCTGATCAATAATTCACCCCTCCACTTT
TRBJ2-7,few,TRBV6-2/TRBV6-3,TRBD2,CASSYFGLAGGQSYEQYF,TGTGCCAGCAGTTACTTCGGACTAGCGGGAGGGCAATCCTACGAGCAGTACTTC
TRBJ1-6,.,TRBV11-2,.,CASSRSSPLHF,TGTGCCAGCAGCCGATCCTCACCCCTCCACTTT
TRBJ2-2,many,TRBV7-3,TRBD1,CASSLRQGARGELFF,TGTGCCAGCAGCTTAAGACAGGGGGCCCGAGGGGAGCTGTTTTTT
TRBJ2-5,many,TRBV5-5,.,CASSRLGIGLLGTQYF,TGTGCCAGCAGCCGTCTGGGAATCGGGCTCCTGGGGACCCAGTACTTC
TRBJ1-1,.,TRBV7-6,.,CASSPDGRTEAFF,TGTGCCAGCAGCCCAGATGGGCGCACTGAAGCTTTCTTT
TRBJ2-5,.,TRBV28,.,CASSLISPETQYF,TGTGCCAGCAGTTTAATTAGCCCAGAGACCCAGTACTTC
TRBJ2-5,many,TRBV27,.,CASSLRTKETQYF,TGTGCCAGCAGTTTACGAACGAAAGAGACCCAGTACTTC
TRBJ2-5,many,TRBV7-8,TRBD2,CASSLDRTSVETQYF,TGTGCCAGCAGCTTAGACCGGACTAGCGTGGAGACCCAGTACTTC